The entry that follows covers one TCR beta chain sequence. Its antigen remains unknown. The sample belongs to a study of shared clonotypes between healthy human individuals. Study in general: For every donor, three CD4 naive, three CD4 memory, two CD8 naive and one CD8 memory plates were used.

Germline V gene sequence: CDR1 SEHNR, CDR2 FQNEAQ (reference sequence). The V and J ends lost 5 bases and 8 bases respectively, with 19 bases between them. The CDR3 totals 15 residues. Overall study findings and caveats: The generation probabilities recorded for non-shared clonotypes fell below those of clonotypes shared by all four donors.

The DNA input per sorted-subset replicate PCR was 200 to 250 ng, corresponding to roughly 31,000 T cell genomes. Repertoires were generated with immunoSEQ multiplex PCR, while TCRdb's copy carries only in-frame clones and drops some. The table records 1.5 million to 2.5 million clones, about 95% of them present only once. Terminally differentiated effector memory CD45RA+ cells were left out of the naive CD8 fraction, which was CD45RO-negative and positively selected for CCR7. Sample: naive CD8+ T cells sorted from blood. The chain joins TRBV7-9 to TRBJ2-1; D is uncertain. The receptor's source is a young man in good health. The CDR3 is CASSPPLGSLHEQFF. The CDR3 DNA reads as TGTGCCAGCAGCCCGCCCCTAGGGTCGTTGCATGAGCAGTTCTTC.